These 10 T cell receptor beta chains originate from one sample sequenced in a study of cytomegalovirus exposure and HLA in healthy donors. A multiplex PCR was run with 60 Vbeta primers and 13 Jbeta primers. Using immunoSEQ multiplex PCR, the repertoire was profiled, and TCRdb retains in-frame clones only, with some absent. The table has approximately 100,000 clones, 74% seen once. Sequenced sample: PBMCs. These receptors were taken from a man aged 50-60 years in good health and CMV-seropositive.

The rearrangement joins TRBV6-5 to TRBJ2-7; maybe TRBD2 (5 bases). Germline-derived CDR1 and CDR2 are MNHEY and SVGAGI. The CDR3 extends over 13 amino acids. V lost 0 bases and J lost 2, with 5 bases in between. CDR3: CASSYSGTYEQYF. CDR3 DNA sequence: TGTGCCAGCAGTTACTCCGGGACCTACGAGCAGTACTTC.

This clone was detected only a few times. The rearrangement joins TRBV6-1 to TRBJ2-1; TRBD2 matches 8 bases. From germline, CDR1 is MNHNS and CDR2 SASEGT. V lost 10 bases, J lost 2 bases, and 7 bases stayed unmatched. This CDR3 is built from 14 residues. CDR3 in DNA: TGTGCCACCTCCTCTAGCGGGCCCTACAATGAGCAGTTCTTC. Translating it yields CATSSSGPYNEQFF.

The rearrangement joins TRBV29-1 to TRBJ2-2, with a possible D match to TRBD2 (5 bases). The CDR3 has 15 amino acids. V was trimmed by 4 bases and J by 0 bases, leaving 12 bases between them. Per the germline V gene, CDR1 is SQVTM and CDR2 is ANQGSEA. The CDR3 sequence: CSVGRLLTNTGELFF. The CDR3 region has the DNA TGCAGCGTTGGGAGGCTGCTAACGAACACCGGGGAGCTGTTTTTT.

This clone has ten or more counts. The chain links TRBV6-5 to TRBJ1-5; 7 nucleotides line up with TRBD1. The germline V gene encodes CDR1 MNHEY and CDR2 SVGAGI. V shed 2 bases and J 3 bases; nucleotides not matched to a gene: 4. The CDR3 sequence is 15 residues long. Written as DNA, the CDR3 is TGTGCCAGCAGTTACCCCAGGGGGTCCAATCAGCCCCAGCATTTT. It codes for CASSYPRGSNQPQHF.

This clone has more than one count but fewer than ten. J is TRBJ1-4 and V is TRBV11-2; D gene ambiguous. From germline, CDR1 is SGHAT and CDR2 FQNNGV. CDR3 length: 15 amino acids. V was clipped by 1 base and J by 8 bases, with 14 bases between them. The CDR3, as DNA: TGTGCCAGCAGCTTAGGTCCGCGGCCCGGAGAAAAACTGTTTTTT. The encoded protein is CASSLGPRPGEKLFF.

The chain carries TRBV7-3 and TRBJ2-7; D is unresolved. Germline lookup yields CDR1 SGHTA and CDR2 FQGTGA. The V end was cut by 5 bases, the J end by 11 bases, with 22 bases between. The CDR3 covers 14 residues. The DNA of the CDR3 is TGTGCCAGCAGCCAGACTTCCAGTGGTGGTAAGAAGTACTTC. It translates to CASSQTSSGGKKYF.

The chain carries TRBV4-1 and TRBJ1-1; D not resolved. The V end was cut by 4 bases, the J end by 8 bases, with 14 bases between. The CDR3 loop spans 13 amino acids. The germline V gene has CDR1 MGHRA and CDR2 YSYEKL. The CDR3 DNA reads TGCGCCAGCAGCCGAAGTGGGCTTGGGGAAGCTTTCTTT. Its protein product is CASSRSGLGEAFF.

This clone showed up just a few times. CDR3 protein: CASQKVQGAGEQYF. CDR3 nucleotides: TGTGCCTCTCAAAAGGTACAGGGGGCAGGCGAGCAGTACTTC. This rearrangement joins TRBV10-3 to TRBJ2-7; 9 bases line up with TRBD1. Per germline, CDR1 ENHRY and CDR2 SYGVKD. Trimming removed 11 bases from V and 6 bases from J; junction bases left unmatched: 14. The CDR3 is made up of 14 amino acids.

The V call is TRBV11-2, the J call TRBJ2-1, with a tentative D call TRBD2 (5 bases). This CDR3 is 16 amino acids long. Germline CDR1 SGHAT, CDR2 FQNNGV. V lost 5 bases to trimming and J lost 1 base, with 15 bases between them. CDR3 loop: CASSRVSGRSYNEQFF. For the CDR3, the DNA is TGTGCCAGCAGCCGGGTCTCGGGAAGGTCCTACAATGAGCAGTTCTTC.

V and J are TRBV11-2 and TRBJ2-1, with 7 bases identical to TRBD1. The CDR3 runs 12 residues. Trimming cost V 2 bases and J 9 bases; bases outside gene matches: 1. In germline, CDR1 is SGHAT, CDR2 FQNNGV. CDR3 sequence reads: CASSLSGGEQFF. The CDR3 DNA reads TGTGCCAGCAGCTTATCAGGGGGTGAGCAGTTCTTC.